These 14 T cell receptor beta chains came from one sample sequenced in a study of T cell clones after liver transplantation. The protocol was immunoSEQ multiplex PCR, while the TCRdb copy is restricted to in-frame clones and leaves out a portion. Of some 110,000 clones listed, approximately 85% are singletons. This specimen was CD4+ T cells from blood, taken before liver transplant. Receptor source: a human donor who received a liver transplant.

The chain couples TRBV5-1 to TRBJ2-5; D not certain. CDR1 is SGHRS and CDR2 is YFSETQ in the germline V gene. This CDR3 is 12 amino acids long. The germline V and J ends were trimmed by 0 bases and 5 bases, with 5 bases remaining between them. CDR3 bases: TGCGCCAGCAGCTTGGACGGCGAGACCCAGTACTTC. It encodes CASSLDGETQYF.

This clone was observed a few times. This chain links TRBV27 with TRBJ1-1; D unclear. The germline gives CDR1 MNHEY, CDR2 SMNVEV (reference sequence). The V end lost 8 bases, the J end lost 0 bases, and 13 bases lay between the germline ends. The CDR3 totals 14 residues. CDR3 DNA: TGTGCCAGCTTTCGGGGAGATTTGAACACTGAAGCTTTCTTT. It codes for CASFRGDLNTEAFF.

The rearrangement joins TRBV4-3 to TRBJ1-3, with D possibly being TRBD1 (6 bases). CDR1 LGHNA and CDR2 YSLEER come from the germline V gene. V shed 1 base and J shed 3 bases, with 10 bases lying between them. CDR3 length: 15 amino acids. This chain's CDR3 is CASSQGGAGGNTIYF. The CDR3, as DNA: TGCGCCAGCAGCCAAGGGGGGGCCGGTGGAAACACCATATATTTT.

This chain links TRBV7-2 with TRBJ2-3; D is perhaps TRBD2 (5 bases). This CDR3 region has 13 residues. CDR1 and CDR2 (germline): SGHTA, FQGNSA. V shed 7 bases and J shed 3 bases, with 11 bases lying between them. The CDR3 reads CASNLGLTDTQYF. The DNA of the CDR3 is TGTGCCAGCAACCTAGGACTTACAGATACGCAGTATTTT.

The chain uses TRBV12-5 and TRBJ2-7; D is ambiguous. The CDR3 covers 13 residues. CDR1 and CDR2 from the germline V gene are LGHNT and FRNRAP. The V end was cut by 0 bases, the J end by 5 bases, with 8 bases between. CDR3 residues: CASGLVRHHEQYF. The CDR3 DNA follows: TGTGCTAGTGGTTTGGTACGACACCACGAGCAGTACTTC.

CDR3 DNA sequence: TGTGCCTGGGCTACAGGAGGCTCCTATAATTCACCCCTCCACTTT. Protein sequence: CAWATGGSYNSPLHF. The chain joins TRBV30 to TRBJ1-6; tentative D call: TRBD1 (5 bases). V gave up 5 bases and J gave up 0 bases, with 11 bases separating them. Germline loops: CDR1 GTSNPN, CDR2 SVGIG (reference sequence). The CDR3 has 15 residues. Looking up the rest from reference TRBV30 and TRBJ1-6 gives the full variable domain: SQTIHQWPATLVQPVGSPLSLECTVEGTSNPNLYWYRQAAGRGLQLLFYSVGIGQISSEVPQNLSASRPQDRQFILSSKKLLLSDSGFYLCAWATGGSYNSPLHFGNGTRLTVT.

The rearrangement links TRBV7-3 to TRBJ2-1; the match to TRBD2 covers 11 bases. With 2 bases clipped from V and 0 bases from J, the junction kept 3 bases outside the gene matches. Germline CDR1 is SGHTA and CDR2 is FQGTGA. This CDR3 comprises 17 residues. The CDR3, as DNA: TGTGCCAGCAGCTTAGCTAGCGGGAGGCGCTCCTACAATGAGCAGTTCTTC. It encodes CASSLASGRRSYNEQFF.

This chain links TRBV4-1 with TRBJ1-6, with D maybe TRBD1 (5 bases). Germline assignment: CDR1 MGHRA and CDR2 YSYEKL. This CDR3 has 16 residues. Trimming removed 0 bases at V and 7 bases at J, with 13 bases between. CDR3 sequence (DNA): TGCGCCAGCAGCCAAGAGGGCCACACAGGAAATTCACCCCTCCACTTT. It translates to CASSQEGHTGNSPLHF.

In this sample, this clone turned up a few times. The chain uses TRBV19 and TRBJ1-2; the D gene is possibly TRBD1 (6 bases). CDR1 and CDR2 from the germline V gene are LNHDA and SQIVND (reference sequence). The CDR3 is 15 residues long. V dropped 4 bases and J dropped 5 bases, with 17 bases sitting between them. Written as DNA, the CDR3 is TGTGCCAGTAGTACTACAACGGACAGCCTTTATGGCTACACCTTC. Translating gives CASSTTTDSLYGYTF.

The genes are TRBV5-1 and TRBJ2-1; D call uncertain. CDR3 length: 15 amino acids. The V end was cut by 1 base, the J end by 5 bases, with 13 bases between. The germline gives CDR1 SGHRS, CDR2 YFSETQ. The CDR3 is CASSLPPQPNNEQFF. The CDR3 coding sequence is TGCGCCAGCAGCTTGCCCCCTCAGCCTAACAATGAGCAGTTCTTC.

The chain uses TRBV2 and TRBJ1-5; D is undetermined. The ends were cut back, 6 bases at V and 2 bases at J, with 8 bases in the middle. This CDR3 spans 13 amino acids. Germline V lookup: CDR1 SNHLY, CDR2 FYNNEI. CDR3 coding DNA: TGTGCCAGCAGAGACCTGGGCAATCAGCCCCAGCATTTT. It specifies CASRDLGNQPQHF.

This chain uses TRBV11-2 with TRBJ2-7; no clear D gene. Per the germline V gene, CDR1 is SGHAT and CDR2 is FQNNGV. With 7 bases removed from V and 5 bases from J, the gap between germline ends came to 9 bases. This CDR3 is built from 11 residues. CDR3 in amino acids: CASTPVNEQYF. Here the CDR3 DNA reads TGTGCCAGCACGCCGGTGAACGAGCAGTACTTC.

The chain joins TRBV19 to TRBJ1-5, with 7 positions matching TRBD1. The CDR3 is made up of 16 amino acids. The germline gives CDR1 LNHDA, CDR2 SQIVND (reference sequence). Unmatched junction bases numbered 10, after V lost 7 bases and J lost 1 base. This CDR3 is CASIRTGGGSNQPQHF. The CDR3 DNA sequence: TGTGCCAGTATCCGGACAGGAGGGGGGAGCAATCAGCCCCAGCATTTT.

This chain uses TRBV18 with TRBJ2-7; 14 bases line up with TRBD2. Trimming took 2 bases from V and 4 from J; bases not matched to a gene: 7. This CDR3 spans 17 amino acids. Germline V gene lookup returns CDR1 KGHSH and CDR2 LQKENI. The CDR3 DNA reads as TGTGCCAGCTCACCAGCCGGGACTAGCGGGAGTATATACGAGCAGTACTTC. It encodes CASSPAGTSGSIYEQYF.